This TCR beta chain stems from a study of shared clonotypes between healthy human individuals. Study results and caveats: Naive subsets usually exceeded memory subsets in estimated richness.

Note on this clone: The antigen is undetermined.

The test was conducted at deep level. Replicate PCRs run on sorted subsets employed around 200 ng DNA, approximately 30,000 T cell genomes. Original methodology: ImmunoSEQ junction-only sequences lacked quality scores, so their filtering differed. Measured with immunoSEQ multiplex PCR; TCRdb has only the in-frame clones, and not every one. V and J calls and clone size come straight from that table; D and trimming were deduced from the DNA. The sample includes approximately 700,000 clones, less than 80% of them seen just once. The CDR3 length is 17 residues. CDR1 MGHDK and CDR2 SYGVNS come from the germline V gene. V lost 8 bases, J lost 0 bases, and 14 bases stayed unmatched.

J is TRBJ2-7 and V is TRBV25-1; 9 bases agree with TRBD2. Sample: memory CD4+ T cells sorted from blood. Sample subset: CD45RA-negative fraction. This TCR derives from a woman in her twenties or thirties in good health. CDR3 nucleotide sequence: TGTGCCAGCGGAGAGACGCGGCGGGAGGGCCTCTCCTACGAGCAGTACTTC. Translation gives CASGETRREGLSYEQYF.